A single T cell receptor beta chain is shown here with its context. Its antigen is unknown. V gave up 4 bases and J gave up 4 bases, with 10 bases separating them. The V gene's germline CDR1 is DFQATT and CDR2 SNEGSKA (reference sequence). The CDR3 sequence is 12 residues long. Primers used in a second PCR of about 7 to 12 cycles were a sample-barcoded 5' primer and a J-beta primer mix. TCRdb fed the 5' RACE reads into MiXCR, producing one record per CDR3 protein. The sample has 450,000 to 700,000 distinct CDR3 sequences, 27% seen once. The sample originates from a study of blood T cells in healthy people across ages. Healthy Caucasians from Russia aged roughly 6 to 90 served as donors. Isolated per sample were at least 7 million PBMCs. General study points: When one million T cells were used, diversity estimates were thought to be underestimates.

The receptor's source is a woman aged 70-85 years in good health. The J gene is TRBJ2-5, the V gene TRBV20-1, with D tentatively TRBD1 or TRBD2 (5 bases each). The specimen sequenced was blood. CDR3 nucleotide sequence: TGCAGTGCTAAACGGGGCCTAGAGACCCAGTACTTC. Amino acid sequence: CSAKRGLETQYF.